This TCR beta chain is from a study of human T cells and chemical hapten exposure. Study-level information: The study sensitized with 2% DPC on a 2 cm by 2 cm patch of upper inner arm skin. The study lasted around 22 weeks, and patients were dosed weekly with diphenylcyclopropenone on the scalp throughout.

Authors' analysis steps: Samples ranged from roughly 23,224 to 690,600 TCRs, with a median of about 96,000. TCRdb used MiXCR to reprocess the RACE reads, holding one entry per CDR3 protein. Clone size and V and J calls follow TCRdb, not the original study. The sample records around 300,000 distinct CDR3 sequences, roughly 8% being singletons. CDR1 is MNHEY, CDR2 SVGEGT, per germline. V gave up 11 bases and J gave up 5 bases, with 6 bases separating them. The CDR3 extends over 9 amino acids. This clonotype was picked up a small number of times. The time point: pre-sensitization, week 0. Treatment reported: therapeutic diphenylcyclopropenone sensitization with weekly scalp DPC. Prior to application of each patch test, blood was drawn.

This chain joins TRBV6-2 or TRBV6-3 and TRBJ1-2; D is unclear. This receptor was identified in a man between 18 and 35 years old with alopecia areata. Some clones in this sample may be carry-over from other donors' samples. Specimen: whole blood, collected in connection with sensitization to the hapten diphenylcyclopropenone (DPC). The CDR3 is CASGYGYTF. As DNA, the CDR3 is TGTGCCTCCGGATATGGCTACACCTTC.